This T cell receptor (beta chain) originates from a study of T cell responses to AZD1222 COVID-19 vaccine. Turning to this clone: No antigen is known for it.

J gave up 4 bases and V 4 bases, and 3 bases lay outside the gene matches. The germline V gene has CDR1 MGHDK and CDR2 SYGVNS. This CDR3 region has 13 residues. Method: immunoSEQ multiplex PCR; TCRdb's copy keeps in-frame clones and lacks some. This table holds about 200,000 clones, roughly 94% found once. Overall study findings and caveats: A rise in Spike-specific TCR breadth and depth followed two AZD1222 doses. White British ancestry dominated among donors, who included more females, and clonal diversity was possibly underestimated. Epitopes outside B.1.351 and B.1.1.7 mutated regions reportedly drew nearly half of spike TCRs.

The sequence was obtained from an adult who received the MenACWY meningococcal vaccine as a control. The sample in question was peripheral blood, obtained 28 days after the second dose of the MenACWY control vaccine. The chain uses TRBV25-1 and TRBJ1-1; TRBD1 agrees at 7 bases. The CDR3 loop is CASSGQGGTEAFF. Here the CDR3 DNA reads TGTGCCAGCAGTGGACAGGGCGGCACTGAAGCTTTCTTT.